The clone carrying this T cell receptor beta chain was detected only a few times. This entry comes from a study of blood T cell repertoires in COVID-19. Original processing notes: The assay estimated nucleated cells by amplifying reference gene primers. TCRdb keeps only in-frame clones here, not all; method: immunoSEQ multiplex PCR. V and J calls and clone size are given by that table; D and trimming were obtained from the DNA. In the table there are 81,000 or so clones, 89% of which are singletons. The receptor's source is a man between 65 and 85 years old with active or convalescent COVID-19. Sequencing was carried out using peripheral blood.

CDR3 loop: CASSPDRDNYGYTF. CDR3 sequence (DNA): TGTGCCAGCTCACCGGACAGGGACAACTATGGCTACACCTTC. V is TRBV18 and J is TRBJ1-2; 8 bases fit TRBD1. V dropped 3 bases and J dropped 2; count of bases not matched to a gene: 2. CDR1 and CDR2 from the germline V gene are KGHSH and LQKENI. The CDR3 spans 14 residues.